These 18 T cell receptor beta chains originate from one sample sequenced in a study of T cells in women clearing cervical HPV infection. Only in-frame clones appear in the TCRdb table, and some are missing; sequencing was by immunoSEQ multiplex PCR. The sample has under 50,000 clones. The sample comprised blood buffy coat. Every receptor here comes from a woman between 18 and 69 years old with a cervical HPV16 infection that either progressed to CIN3+ or cleared (not recorded which).

Concerning this clone: Read coverage stops 3 residues before the CDR3 terminus; the germline J gene supplies the remainder. V and J are TRBV2 and TRBJ1-2; no clear D gene. CDR3 length: 16 residues. The germline CDR1 and CDR2 sequences are SNHLY and FYNNEI. The CDR3 sequence is CASSEAGRGLSRDYTF. The covered CDR3 bases are TGTGCCAGCAGTGAAGCGGGTCGGGGTTTGTCTCGCGAC.

The sequenced part of the CDR3 DNA is TGCAGCGTTGTCAGGACAGGAAACAATGAG. It codes for CSVVRTGNNE. In full, the CDR3 reads CSVVRTGNNEQFF. The chain is built from TRBV29-1 and TRBJ2-1, with TRBD1 identical over 7 bases. The observed sequence ends 3 residues before the CDR3 terminus, with the missing tail filled in from the germline J gene. This CDR3 comprises 13 residues. After removal of 4 bases from V and 5 bases from J, the junction contained 5 bases not matched to a gene. Germline loops: CDR1 SQVTM, CDR2 ANQGSEA.

About this clone: The read finishes 3 residues shy of the CDR3 end, and the germline J gene is used to complete it. The rearrangement uses TRBV4-2 and TRBJ1-3, with 11 positions matching TRBD1. Germline V gene data show CDR1 as LGHNA and CDR2 as YNFKEQ. V trimming: 0 bases; J trimming: 5 bases; junction bases outside the gene matches: 3. The CDR3 spans 16 residues. The chain's CDR3 is CASSQEGDRGRNTIYF. The sequenced part of the CDR3 DNA is TGTGCCAGCAGCCAAGAGGGGGACAGGGGGAGAAACACC.

A remark on this clone: Read data end 3 residues before the CDR3 end; the end is taken from the germline J gene. The rearrangement links TRBV5-1 to TRBJ1-2, with D hard to call. Germline V gene sequence: CDR1 SGHRS, CDR2 YFSETQ. The germline V and J ends were trimmed by 2 bases and 3 bases, with 8 bases remaining between them. This CDR3 comprises 13 residues. CDR3: CASSLRTDYGYTF. The CDR3 DNA, read in part, is TGCGCCAGCAGCTTAAGAACAGACTATGGC.

As for this clone: The CDR3 is cut off 3 residues early in the read; its end comes from the germline J gene. The chain carries TRBV5-1 and TRBJ2-3, with D tentatively TRBD2 (6 bases). CDR1 SGHRS and CDR2 YFSETQ come from the germline V gene. Trimming took off 0 bases at V and 0 bases at J, with 11 bases between the two ends. The CDR3 spans 16 residues. The part of the CDR3 DNA that was read is TGCGCCAGCAGCTTGGGCCCTAGCGAAAGCACAGATACG. Translating gives CASSLGPSESTDT. The complete CDR3 sequence is CASSLGPSESTDTQYF. Using reference TRBV5-1 and TRBJ2-3 for the parts outside the CDR3, the full variable domain is KAGVTQTPRYLIKTRGQQVTLSCSPISGHRSVSWYQQTPGQGLQFLFEYFSETQRNKGNFPGRFSGRQFSNSRSEMNVSTLELGDSALYLCASSLGPSESTDTQYFGPGTRLTVL.

Concerning this clone itself: Germline is not matched at one junction end, which may reflect a read error. The read comes to an end 3 residues before the CDR3 does, leaving the germline J gene to fill in the end. V gene TRBV4-2 combines with J gene TRBJ2-1, with TRBD2 matching 12 bases. Germline values: CDR1 LGHNA, CDR2 YNFKEQ. The CDR3 is 15 residues long. The covered CDR3 bases are TGCGCCAGCAGCCCCCTAGCGGGAGGGCCCCATGAG. Its protein is CASSPLAGGPHE. The full-length CDR3 reads as CASSPLAGGPHEQFF.

Details on this clone: The read gets to within 3 residues of the CDR3 end, and the germline J gene fills in the rest. V gene TRBV29-1 combines with J gene TRBJ2-2, with D tentatively TRBD2 (7 bases). The CDR3 loop spans 12 amino acids. Germline V gives CDR1 SQVTM, CDR2 ANQGSEA. V dropped 3 bases and J dropped 6 bases, with 8 bases sitting between them. CDR3 region: CSVDGGPGELFF. CDR3 bases read: TGCAGCGTTGACGGGGGGCCCGGGGAG.

On this clone: The read halts 3 residues ahead of the CDR3 end, with the missing end drawn from the germline J gene. This chain links TRBV12-3 or TRBV12-4 with TRBJ2-1; 9 bases match TRBD1. The CDR3 spans 14 residues. The V segment lost 5 bases and the J segment 8 bases; nucleotides outside the gene matches: 7. The sequenced part of the CDR3 DNA is TGTGCCAGCAGTGCGGGACAGGGCTTCGATGAG. It is translated as CASSAGQGFDE. The whole CDR3 is CASSAGQGFDEQFF.

About this clone: The CDR3 end is not reached by the read, which stops 3 residues before it; the germline J gene fills it in. The chain links TRBV20-1 to TRBJ1-1, with TRBD1 matching over 8 bases. Germline assignment: CDR1 DFQATT and CDR2 SNEGSKA (reference sequence). The V segment lost 5 bases and the J segment 5 bases; nucleotides outside the gene matches: 7. The CDR3 runs 13 residues. Partial CDR3 DNA: TGCAGTGCTCTTCAGGGGGCGCGTACTGAA. Translated, it gives CSALQGARTE. The full CDR3 reads CSALQGARTEAFF.

As concerns this clone: The CDR3 is cut off 3 residues early in the read; its end comes from the germline J gene. The chain combines TRBV4-2 with TRBJ1-6, with 7 bases matching TRBD1. CDR3 length equals 15 residues. Germline-derived CDR1 and CDR2 are LGHNA and YNFKEQ. V was pared by 0 bases and J by 9 bases, with 5 bases of the junction left unmatched. CDR3 loop: CASSQEEGASSPLHF. CDR3 DNA, as far as it was read: TGTGCCAGCAGCCAAGAGGAGGGGGCGAGTTCACCC.

Comment on this clone: The junction departs from the called germline gene at one end, perhaps through a read error. With the read ending 3 residues before the CDR3 end, the germline J gene is used to fill in that end. The chain carries TRBV7-2 and TRBJ2-2; D ambiguous. The length of the CDR3 is 15 residues. CDR1 and CDR2 (germline): SGHTA, FQGNSA. The covered CDR3 bases are TGTGCCAGCCGCTTGTCCGCGACTCCCCCCGGGGAG. Amino acids: CASRLSATPPGE. The full CDR3 sequence reads CASRLSATPPGELFF. The whole variable domain, remainder taken from reference TRBV7-2 and TRBJ2-2, is GAGVSQSPSNKVTEKGKDVELRCDPISGHTALYWYRQSLGQGLEFLIYFQGNSAPDKSGLPSDRFSAERTGGSVSTLTIQRTQQEDSAVYLCASRLSATPPGELFFGEGSRLTVL.

Worth noting for this clone: The read ends 3 residues shy of where the CDR3 ends; the end is completed using the germline J gene. The chain couples TRBV7-2 to TRBJ1-2, with 7 bases lining up with TRBD1. The CDR3 sequence is 13 residues long. With V trimmed by 1 base and J by 6 bases, 2 bases remained unmatched. Germline values: CDR1 SGHTA, CDR2 FQGNSA. The DNA read from the CDR3 is TGTGCCAGCAGCTTAGAACAGGGGAATGGC. This codes for CASSLEQGNG. The complete CDR3 sequence is CASSLEQGNGYTF.

Concerning this clone itself: The read terminates 3 residues ahead of where the CDR3 ends, so the germline J gene completes it. The V call is TRBV2, the J call TRBJ1-6; D gene ambiguous. Trimming cost V 4 bases and J 2 bases, with 9 bases left between them. The CDR3 covers 15 residues. Germline loops: CDR1 SNHLY, CDR2 FYNNEI. CDR3 protein: CASSVGAPYNSPLHF. The CDR3 DNA, read in part, is TGTGCCAGCAGTGTGGGCGCGCCCTATAATTCACCC.

Concerning this clone itself: The DNA ends 3 residues before the CDR3 does, and the rest of the CDR3 is filled in from the germline J gene. This rearrangement joins TRBV7-2 to TRBJ2-7; D remains unclear. Trimming left V 5 bases short and J 3 bases short, with 5 bases between. The CDR3 has 11 residues. From germline, CDR1 is SGHTA and CDR2 FQGNSA. The CDR3 sequence is CASSTYYEQYF. The sequenced CDR3 bases are TGTGCCAGCAGCACCTACTACGAG.

With regard to this clone: The read ends 3 residues shy of where the CDR3 ends; the end is completed using the germline J gene. The rearrangement uses TRBV5-1 and TRBJ2-2; maybe TRBD1 (6 bases). Germline loops: CDR1 SGHRS, CDR2 YFSETQ. Trimming shortened V by 2 bases and J by 1 base, and 15 bases separated the two germline ends. The CDR3 extends over 17 amino acids. CDR3 DNA (partial): TGCGCCAGCAGCTTTGTTTTAACGGGACAGAACACCGGGGAG. Translating it yields CASSFVLTGQNTGE. The entire CDR3 is CASSFVLTGQNTGELFF.

Note on this clone: Coverage ceases 3 residues before the CDR3 finishes, and the germline J gene fills in the end. V and J are TRBV7-9 and TRBJ2-3, with a possible D match to TRBD1 (6 bases). CDR3 length: 12 amino acids. CDR1 and CDR2 from the germline V gene are SEHNR and FQNEAQ (reference sequence). The CDR3 region is CASSLAEGAQYF. CDR3 DNA, as far as it was read: TGTGCCAGCAGCTTAGCCGAGGGGGCG.

Note on this clone: The sample has other DNA sequences that encode this CDR3 too. The covered CDR3 bases are TGTGCCAGTAGTACGACAGGGGGCAATCAGCCC. Translation gives CASSTTGGNQP. The whole CDR3 sequence reads CASSTTGGNQPQHF. The rearrangement joins TRBV19 to TRBJ1-5; 8 positions agree with TRBD1. The CDR3 goes on 3 residues after the read ends, and that part is filled in from the germline J gene. The CDR3 loop spans 14 amino acids. Trimming at V came to 4 bases and at J to 2 bases, leaving 1 base not matched to a gene. The V gene's germline CDR1 is LNHDA and CDR2 SQIVND (reference sequence).

Concerning this clone: The read ends 3 residues shy of where the CDR3 ends; the end is completed using the germline J gene. This chain uses TRBV2 with TRBJ2-7; 7 nucleotides match TRBD2. The CDR3 covers 14 residues. The V segment lost 9 bases and the J segment 0 bases; nucleotides outside the gene matches: 8. Germline V CDR1 and CDR2: SNHLY, FYNNEI. CDR3 sequence reads: CASKTSRDSYEQYF. Partial CDR3 DNA: TGTGCCAGTAAGACTAGCCGTGACTCCTACGAG.